The entry below describes one TCR beta chain. This sample stems from a study of T cell responses to AZD1222 COVID-19 vaccine. The CDR3 covers 14 residues. Germline V CDR1 and CDR2: SGHTA, FQGNSA. The J segment lost 7 bases and the V segment lost 2 bases, leaving 4 bases of the junction unmatched. Sequencing was performed with immunoSEQ multiplex PCR; in TCRdb, only in-frame clones are kept and a portion is missing. The sample holds some 150,000 clones, about 91% seen once. The sample was peripheral blood, taken on day 0 of AZD1222 vaccination. The receptor was derived from an adult in good health. The chain links TRBV7-2 to TRBJ1-2; TRBD1 agrees at 10 bases. The CDR3 spells CASSLSGQGVGYTF. CDR3 sequence (DNA): TGTGCCAGCAGCTTAAGCGGACAGGGGGTTGGCTACACCTTC.